One and the same sample provided the 24 T cell receptor beta chains below, sequenced in a study of response to subunit inactivated influenza vaccine. MiXCR, run by TCRdb on the RT-PCR reads, gives a single entry per CDR3 protein. The table records roughly 700,000 distinct CDR3 sequences, 14% of them present only once. The sample here was PBMCs from blood, taken less than 15 days before vaccination. The source of these receptors is a man aged 45-65 years who received an inactivated influenza vaccine.

There are many counts of this clonotype. V gene TRBV29-1 combines with J gene TRBJ2-7, with a possible D match to TRBD1 (7 bases). V lost 0 bases, J lost 4 bases, and 19 bases lay in between. The CDR3 is 16 amino acids. Germline CDR1 is SQVTM and CDR2 is ANQGSEA. CDR3 loop: CSVEDLGGGSGYEQYF. CDR3 bases: TGCAGCGTTGAAGATCTAGGAGGGGGCTCTGGGTACGAGCAGTACTTC.

The V gene is TRBV5-4, the J gene TRBJ2-3; D ambiguous. The CDR3 runs 15 residues. Germline V gene sequence: CDR1 SGHNT, CDR2 YYREEE (reference sequence). V lost 3 bases, J lost 2 bases, and 13 bases lay in between. The CDR3 protein is CASSSDGFPTDTQYF. CDR3 in DNA: TGTGCCAGCAGCTCGGACGGATTCCCCACAGATACGCAGTATTTT. Based on the CDR3 plus reference TRBV5-4 and TRBJ2-3, the full variable domain is ETGVTQSPTHLIKTRGQQVTLRCSSQSGHNTVSWYQQALGQGPQFIFQYYREEENGRGNFPPRFSGLQFPNYSSELNVNALELDDSALYLCASSSDGFPTDTQYFGPGTRLTVL.

There are a few counts of this clonotype. J is TRBJ1-2 and V is TRBV4-1, with a possible D match to TRBD1 (6 bases). Trimming removed 0 bases at V and 6 bases at J, with 17 bases between. Germline loops: CDR1 MGHRA, CDR2 YSYEKL. The CDR3 runs 16 residues. CDR3 DNA sequence: TGCGCCAGCAGCCAAGAGGTGGGGGCGGTGGGCCATGGCTACACCTTC. Amino acids: CASSQEVGAVGHGYTF.

This clonotype appeared many times. The gene calls are TRBV12-3 or TRBV12-4 and TRBJ1-1; D is uncertain. The CDR3 consists of 13 residues. Trimming stripped 2 bases from V and 4 bases from J, with 8 bases between. The DNA of the CDR3 is TGTGCCAGCAGTTTATTGGGTGGCACTGAAGCTTTCTTT. This codes for CASSLLGGTEAFF.

This clonotype was seen only a few times. CDR3 sequence (DNA): TGTGCCAGCAGAGCTGACAAGAGCTCCTATAATTCACCCCTCCACTTT. Translated, it gives CASRADKSSYNSPLHF. This sequence joins TRBV2 and TRBJ1-6; D is ambiguous. The ends were cut back, 6 bases at V and 0 bases at J, with 12 bases in the middle. Germline V gene lookup returns CDR1 SNHLY and CDR2 FYNNEI. There are 16 residues in the CDR3. The complete variable domain, with remaining parts taken from reference TRBV2 and TRBJ1-6, reads EPEVTQTPSHQVTQMGQEVILRCVPISNHLYFYWYRQILGQKVEFLVSFYNNEISEKSEIFDDQFSVERPDGSNFTLKIRSTKLEDSAMYFCASRADKSSYNSPLHFGNGTRLTVT.

There are a few counts of this clonotype. The chain is built from TRBV20-1 and TRBJ2-5; TRBD1 matches at 7 bases. Germline-derived CDR1 and CDR2 are DFQATT and SNEGSKA (reference sequence). V lost 3 bases and J lost 2; bases outside the gene matches: 3. The CDR3 sequence is 13 residues long. The CDR3 sequence is CSASGDSQETQYF. The CDR3 bases are TGCAGTGCTAGCGGGGACAGTCAAGAGACCCAGTACTTC.

This clonotype was seen only a few times. The rearrangement links TRBV20-1 to TRBJ1-5; D might be TRBD1 (5 bases). Looked up from germline, CDR1 is DFQATT and CDR2 is SNEGSKA (reference sequence). Trimming pared 3 bases from V and 3 bases from J, leaving 12 bases between. The CDR3 totals 14 residues. The CDR3 is CSASPGTTNQPQHF. CDR3 coding DNA: TGCAGTGCTAGTCCGGGGACGACCAATCAGCCCCAGCATTTT.

In the case of this clonotype: As the CDR3 is not closed by the conserved phenylalanine or tryptophan, this likely results from a read error. This rearrangement joins TRBV7-2 to TRBJ2-5, with a weak D call TRBD2 (6 bases). Germline loops: CDR1 SGHTA, CDR2 FQGNSA. V was shortened by 8 bases and J by 5 bases, with 21 bases between the two germline ends. The CDR3 runs to 15 residues. The CDR3 nucleotides read TGTGCCAGCTCCTTTCAGTTTGGGAGCGGGGAGACCCAGTACTAC. Translated, it gives CASSFQFGSGETQYY.

The gene calls are TRBV7-9 and TRBJ2-1; 8 bases match TRBD1. Germline assignment: CDR1 SEHNR and CDR2 FQNEAQ (reference sequence). CDR3 length: 13 amino acids. Trimming cost V 9 bases and J 5 bases; bases outside gene matches: 6. CDR3 in DNA: TGTGCCAGTAGGGACAGGTTTCACAATGAGCAGTTCTTC. It codes for CASRDRFHNEQFF.

This clonotype was counted only a few times. The rearrangement links TRBV4-3 to TRBJ2-5; no clear D gene. CDR1 and CDR2 (germline): LGHNA, YSLEER. V was shortened by 4 bases and J by 1 base, with 7 bases between the two germline ends. The CDR3 has 13 amino acids. The CDR3 bases are TGCGCCAGCAGCCCAAGTCCCCAAGAGACCCAGTACTTC. This gives the protein CASSPSPQETQYF.

The chain links TRBV14 to TRBJ2-1, with TRBD2 matching 7 bases. The J segment lost 6 bases and the V segment lost 2 bases, leaving 4 bases of the junction unmatched. This CDR3 region has 14 residues. Germline CDR1 reads SGHDN; CDR2 reads FVKESK. CDR3 loop: CASSQWGGSNEQFF. CDR3 DNA sequence: TGTGCCAGCAGCCAATGGGGGGGTTCCAATGAGCAGTTCTTC. Filled out from reference TRBV14 and TRBJ2-1, the complete variable domain reads EAGVTQFPSHSVIEKGQTVTLRCDPISGHDNLYWYRRVMGKEIKFLLHFVKESKQDESGMPNNRFLAERTGGTYSTLKVQPAELEDSGVYFCASSQWGGSNEQFFGPGTRLTVL.

This clonotype was detected only a few times. The rearrangement uses TRBV27 and TRBJ2-7, with 11 nucleotides matching TRBD1. The CDR3 consists of 15 residues. Germline V CDR1 and CDR2: MNHEY, SMNVEV (reference sequence). V lost 5 bases to trimming and J lost 3 bases; unmatched junction nucleotides: 6. The CDR3 bases are TGTGCCAGCAGTAAACCGGGACAGGGGGTCTACGAGCAGTACTTC. Translated, it gives CASSKPGQGVYEQYF.

This clonotype has at least ten counts. DNA of the CDR3: TGTGCCAGCAGCTTGGGCATGAACACTGAAGCTTTCTTT. It encodes CASSLGMNTEAFF. This chain uses TRBV7-9 with TRBJ1-1; unclear D gene. V was shortened by 3 bases and J by 0 bases, with 5 bases between the two germline ends. The germline V gene has CDR1 SEHNR and CDR2 FQNEAQ (reference sequence). CDR3 length: 13 amino acids.

The genes are TRBV7-9 and TRBJ2-2, with 7 bases aligning to TRBD1. Unmatched junction bases numbered 10, after V lost 5 bases and J lost 4 bases. CDR1 and CDR2 from the germline V gene are SEHNR and FQNEAQ (reference sequence). This CDR3 contains 16 residues. Here the CDR3 reads CASSQAVDRVTGELFF. CDR3 in DNA: TGTGCCAGCAGCCAGGCCGTAGACAGGGTCACCGGGGAGCTGTTTTTT.

CDR3 in amino acids: CASSFSGRVNEQYF. CDR3 sequence (DNA): TGTGCCAGCAGCTTTAGCGGGAGAGTAAACGAGCAGTACTTC. The rearrangement uses TRBV13 and TRBJ2-7, with 9 positions matching TRBD2. V dropped 3 bases and J dropped 5; count of bases not matched to a gene: 5. The CDR3 is 14 amino acids. Germline CDR1 reads PRHDT; CDR2 reads FYEKMQ (reference sequence).

This clonotype was counted only a few times. This chain uses TRBV6-2 or TRBV6-3 with TRBJ2-2; the match to TRBD2 covers 9 bases. Looked up from germline, CDR1 is MNHEY and CDR2 is SVGEGT. V shed 0 bases, J shed 0 bases, and the junction held 14 bases outside the gene matches. This CDR3 is 21 amino acids long. CDR3 nucleotides: TGTGCCAGCAGTTACTCGCCCGGTGGCGGGAGGGCCACACCGAACACCGGGGAGCTGTTTTTT. Its protein product is CASSYSPGGGRATPNTGELFF.

This chain uses TRBV7-9 with TRBJ2-7; D possibly corresponds to TRBD1 (5 bases). The CDR3 consists of 15 residues. V lost 2 bases and J lost 2, with 13 bases in between. Germline V lookup: CDR1 SEHNR, CDR2 FQNEAQ (reference sequence). CDR3 protein: CASSLFPAGTYEQYF. The CDR3 DNA sequence: TGTGCCAGCAGCTTATTTCCGGCAGGGACCTACGAGCAGTACTTC.

The chain combines TRBV7-9 with TRBJ2-7; 10 nucleotides agree with TRBD1. V lost 5 bases and J lost 6; bases outside the gene matches: 10. This CDR3 comprises 15 residues. CDR1 is SEHNR, CDR2 FQNEAQ, per germline (reference sequence). The CDR3 DNA reads as TGTGCCAGCAGCCCGGAGACAGGGGGCCCTTCCGAGCAGTACTTC. It yields the protein CASSPETGGPSEQYF.

Regarding this clonotype: One end of the junction varies from germline; a read error may be responsible. The chain recombines TRBV20-1 with TRBJ2-2; a weak D match, TRBD1 (6 bases). This CDR3 is 16 amino acids long. Germline V gene sequence: CDR1 DFQATT, CDR2 SNEGSKA (reference sequence). CDR3 DNA: TGCTGTGCTAGAATAACAGGGAAAACGAACACCGGGGAGCTGTTTTTT. Its translation: CCARITGKTNTGELFF.

This clonotype was found many times. The rearrangement links TRBV6-2 or TRBV6-3 to TRBJ2-2; maybe TRBD2 (5 bases). The CDR3 runs to 13 residues. Germline V gene lookup returns CDR1 MNHEY and CDR2 SVGEGT. The V and J ends lost 5 bases and 4 bases respectively, with 8 bases between them. The CDR3 is CASSPLGTGELFF. Here the CDR3 DNA reads TGTGCCAGCAGTCCACTAGGCACCGGGGAGCTGTTTTTT.

The chain uses TRBV20-1 and TRBJ2-3; TRBD2 matches 14 bases. The J segment lost 2 bases and the V segment lost 4 bases, leaving 5 bases of the junction unmatched. The CDR3 consists of 16 residues. CDR1 and CDR2 (germline): DFQATT, SNEGSKA (reference sequence). CDR3 sequence: CSATKGLAGVTDTQYF. Written as DNA, the CDR3 is TGCAGTGCTACCAAGGGACTAGCGGGGGTCACAGATACGCAGTATTTT.

This clonotype came up a few times. The chain is built from TRBV3-1 and TRBJ2-7; D remains ambiguous. Trimming pared 3 bases from V and 2 bases from J, leaving 11 bases between. Looked up from germline, CDR1 is LGHDT and CDR2 is YNNKEL (reference sequence). CDR3 length: 14 amino acids. The chain's CDR3 is CASSQAFGPYEQYF. The CDR3 DNA is TGTGCCAGCAGCCAGGCTTTTGGGCCCTACGAGCAGTACTTC.

The chain combines TRBV14 with TRBJ2-3, with D unclear. The ends were cut back, 8 bases at V and 5 bases at J, with 14 bases in the middle. The length of the CDR3 is 13 residues. Germline CDR1 is SGHDN and CDR2 is FVKESK. CDR3 in amino acids: CASQDEVQDTQYF. The CDR3 DNA follows: TGTGCCAGCCAAGACGAGGTGCAAGATACGCAGTATTTT.

In this sample, this clonotype turned up a few times. This sequence joins TRBV3-1 and TRBJ2-2; 11 nucleotides align to TRBD1. With 6 bases clipped from V and 7 bases from J, the junction kept 7 bases outside the gene matches. From germline, CDR1 is LGHDT and CDR2 YNNKEL (reference sequence). The CDR3 is made up of 15 amino acids. DNA for the CDR3: TGTGCCAGCAGTCCCGGACAGGGGGCGATCGGGGAGCTGTTTTTT. Translating it yields CASSPGQGAIGELFF.